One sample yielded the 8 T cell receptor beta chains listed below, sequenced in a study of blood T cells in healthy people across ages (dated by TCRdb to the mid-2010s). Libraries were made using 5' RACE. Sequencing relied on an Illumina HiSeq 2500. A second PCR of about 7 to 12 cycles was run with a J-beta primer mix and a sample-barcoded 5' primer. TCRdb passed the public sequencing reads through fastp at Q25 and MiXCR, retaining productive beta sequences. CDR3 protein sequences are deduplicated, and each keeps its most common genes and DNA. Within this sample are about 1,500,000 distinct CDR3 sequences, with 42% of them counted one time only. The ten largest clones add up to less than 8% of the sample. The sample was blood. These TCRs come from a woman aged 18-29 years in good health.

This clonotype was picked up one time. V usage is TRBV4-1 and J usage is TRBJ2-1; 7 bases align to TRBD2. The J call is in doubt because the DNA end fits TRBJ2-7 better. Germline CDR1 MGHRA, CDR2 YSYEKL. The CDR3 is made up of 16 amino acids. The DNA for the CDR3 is TGCGCCAGCAGCCAAGTTTTGCGGGGGTCCTACAATGAGCAGTACTTC. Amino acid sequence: CASSQVLRGSYNEQYF.

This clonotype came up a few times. The CDR3 is CASSLGLLYYEQYF. The CDR3 DNA follows: TGTGCCAGCAGCTTAGGGCTACTATACTACGAGCAGTACTTC. This chain links TRBV11-2 with TRBJ2-4, with D unresolved. The better agreement between TRBJ2-7 and the DNA end casts doubt on the J call. CDR1 SGHAT and CDR2 FQNNGV come from the germline V gene. The CDR3 loop spans 14 amino acids.

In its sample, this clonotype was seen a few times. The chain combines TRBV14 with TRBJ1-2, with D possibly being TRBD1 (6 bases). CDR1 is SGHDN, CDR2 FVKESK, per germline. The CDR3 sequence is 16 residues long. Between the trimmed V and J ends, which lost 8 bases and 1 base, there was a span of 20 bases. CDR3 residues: CASLFRQEKFNYGYTF. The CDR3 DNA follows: TGTGCCAGCCTATTTAGACAGGAGAAATTTAACTATGGCTACACCTTC.

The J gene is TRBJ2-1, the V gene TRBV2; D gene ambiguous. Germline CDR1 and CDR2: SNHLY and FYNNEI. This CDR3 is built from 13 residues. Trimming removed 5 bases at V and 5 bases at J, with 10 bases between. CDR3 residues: CASSYPSNNEQFF. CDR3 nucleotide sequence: TGTGCCAGCAGTTACCCCTCAAACAATGAGCAGTTCTTC.

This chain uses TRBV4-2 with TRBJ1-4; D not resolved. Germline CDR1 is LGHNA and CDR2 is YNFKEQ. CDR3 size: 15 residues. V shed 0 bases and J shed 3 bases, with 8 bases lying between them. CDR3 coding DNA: TGTGCCAGCAGCCAAGATCGGGTGTCTAATGAAAAACTGTTTTTT. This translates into CASSQDRVSNEKLFF.

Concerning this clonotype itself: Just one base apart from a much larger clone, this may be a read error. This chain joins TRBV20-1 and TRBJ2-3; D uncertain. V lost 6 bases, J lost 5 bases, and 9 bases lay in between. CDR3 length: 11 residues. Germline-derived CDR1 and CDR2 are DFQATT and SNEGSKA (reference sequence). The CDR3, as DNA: TGCAGTGCCCTATGGGGAGATACGCAGTATTTT. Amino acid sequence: CSALWGDTQYF.

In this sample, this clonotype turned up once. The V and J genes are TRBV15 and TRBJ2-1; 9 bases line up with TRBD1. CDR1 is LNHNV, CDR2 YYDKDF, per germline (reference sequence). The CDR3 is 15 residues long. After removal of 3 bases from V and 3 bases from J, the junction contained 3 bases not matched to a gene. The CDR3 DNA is TGTGCCACCAGCAGGGGACAGGGAGGCTACAATGAGCAGTTCTTC. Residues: CATSRGQGGYNEQFF.

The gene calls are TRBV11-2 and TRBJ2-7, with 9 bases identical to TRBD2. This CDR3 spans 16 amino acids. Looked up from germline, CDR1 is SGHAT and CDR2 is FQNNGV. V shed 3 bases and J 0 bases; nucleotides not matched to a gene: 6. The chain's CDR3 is CASSFWTSASSYEQYF. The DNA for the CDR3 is TGTGCCAGCAGCTTCTGGACTAGCGCGAGCTCCTACGAGCAGTACTTC. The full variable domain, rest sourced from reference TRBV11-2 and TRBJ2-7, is EAGVAQSPRYKIIEKRQSVAFWCNPISGHATLYWYQQILGQGPKLLIQFQNNGVVDDSQLPKDRFSAERLKGVDSTLKIQPAKLEDSAVYLCASSFWTSASSYEQYFGPGTRLTVT.